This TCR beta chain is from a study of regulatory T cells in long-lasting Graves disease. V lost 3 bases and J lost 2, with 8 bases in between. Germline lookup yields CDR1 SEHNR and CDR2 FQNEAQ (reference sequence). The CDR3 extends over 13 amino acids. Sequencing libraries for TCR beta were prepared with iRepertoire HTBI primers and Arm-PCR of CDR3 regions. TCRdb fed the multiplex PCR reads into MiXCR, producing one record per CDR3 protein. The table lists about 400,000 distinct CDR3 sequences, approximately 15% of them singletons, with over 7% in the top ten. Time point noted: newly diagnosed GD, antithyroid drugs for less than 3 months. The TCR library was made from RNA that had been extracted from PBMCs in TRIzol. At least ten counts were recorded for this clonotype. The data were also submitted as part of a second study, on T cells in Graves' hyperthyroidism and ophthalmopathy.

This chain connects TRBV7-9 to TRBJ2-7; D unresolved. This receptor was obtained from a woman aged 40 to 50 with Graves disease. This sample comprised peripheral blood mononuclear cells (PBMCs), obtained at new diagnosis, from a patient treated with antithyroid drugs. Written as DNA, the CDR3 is TGTGCCAGCAGCTTCGAACTTACCTACGAGCAGTACTTC. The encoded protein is CASSFELTYEQYF.